A single sample is the source of the 15 T cell receptor delta chains below, sequenced in a study of gamma delta lymphoproliferative disorders and STAT genes. TCRdb processed the multiplex PCR reads again with the CATT caller. The sample has 2,500 or so delta-chain clones, about 1.5% seen once. Genomic DNA from isolated PBMCs served as the sequencing template. Material: blood. Receptor source: a human donor in good health.

This clone has a handful of counts. The protein in TCRdb stems from a much larger clone and differs at residue 5 from this DNA's translation, likely a read error; here the protein is translated from the DNA. The genes are TRDV2 and TRDJ1; 9 nucleotides align to TRDD3. This CDR3 is built from 14 residues. The junction had 4 bases not matched to a gene; V was cut back by 3 bases and J by 3 bases. Germline V lookup: CDR1 GEAIGNYY, CDR2 EKD. The CDR3 sequence: CACDLLGDSDKLIF. The CDR3 coding sequence is TGTGCCTGTGACCTCCTGGGGGATTCCGATAAACTCATCTTT.

On this clone: The likely explanation is a read error, given a far larger clone one base away. The same CDR3 is also encoded by other DNA sequences in this sample. The V call is TRDV1, the J call TRDJ1; the match to TRDD3 covers 10 bases. The CDR3 consists of 24 residues. Germline V lookup: CDR1 TSWWSYY, CDR2 QGS. The CDR3 DNA is TGTGCTCTTGGGGACCAACTTTCCTACACGAGGGGCTGGGGGATATTCGGGTACACCGATAAGCTCATCTTT. Its protein product is CALGDQLSYTRGWGIFGYTDKLIF.

This clone was counted between two and nine times. The chain combines TRDV2 with TRDJ1, with TRDD3 matching over 13 bases. The CDR3 contains 22 residues. Germline CDR1 is GEAIGNYY and CDR2 is EKD. The ends lost 3 bases at V and 0 bases at J; junction bases unmatched: 21. The CDR3 region has the DNA TGTGCCTGTGACTTTTGGGCCAGCACTGTGACTGGGGGATACGGGGACACCGATAAACTCATCTTT. Translating it yields CACDFWASTVTGGYGDTDKLIF.

As regards this clone: The protein held in TCRdb is that of a much larger clone and does not match this DNA's translation at residue 7, likely because of a read error; the protein shown is translated from the DNA. V and J are TRDV2 and TRDJ1, with 10 bases that match TRDD3. Germline CDR1 is GEAIGNYY and CDR2 is EKD. Trimming removed 0 bases from V and 9 bases from J; junction bases left unmatched: 12. The CDR3 length is 16 residues. The CDR3, as DNA: TGTGCCTGTGACACCGTGGCTGGGGGGATACGCAGGGAACTCATCTTT. Protein product: CACDTVAGGIRRELIF.

To note about this clone: TCRdb's listed protein matches a much larger clone and diverges from this DNA's translation at residue 19, likely through a read error; the protein shown comes from the DNA. The chain uses TRDV1 and TRDJ1; TRDD2 aligns across 9 bases. The CDR3 spans 21 residues. CDR1 is TSWWSYY, CDR2 QGS, per germline. Here the CDR3 reads CALGGSFLPLGPSPYTDKFIF. The CDR3 DNA reads TGTGCTCTTGGAGGCTCCTTCCTACCACTGGGCCCCTCCCCGTACACCGATAAATTCATCTTT.

In the case of this clone: It differs at one base from a far larger clone, so likely a read error. This chain joins TRDV1 and TRDJ1; 13 bases are a match to TRDD3. In germline, CDR1 is TSWWSYY, CDR2 QGS. After removal of 0 bases from V and 3 bases from J, the junction contained 22 bases not matched to a gene. This CDR3 spans 23 amino acids. As DNA, the CDR3 is TGTGCTCTTGGGGAACTTACGACTTACTGGGGGATACGCGTATTCCCTCTCCCCGATAAACTCATCTTT. Translating it yields CALGELTTYWGIRVFPLPDKLIF.

This clone was recorded many times. A far larger clone is just one base off, so this is likely a read error. Other DNA sequences of this sample code for an identical CDR3. V is TRDV3 and J is TRDJ1; D is unresolved. V was pared by 4 bases and J by 0 bases, with 24 bases between. Per the germline V gene, CDR1 is TVYSNPD and CDR2 is GDNSRS (reference sequence). The CDR3 totals 17 residues. CDR3 bases: TGTGCCTCCATCTACCCTCAGGGTGCCGTGTACACCGATAAACTCATCTTT. The encoded protein is CASIYPQGAVYTDKLIF. The whole variable domain, remainder taken from reference TRDV3 and TRDJ1, is CDKVTQSSPDQTVASGSEVVLLCTYDTVYSNPDLFWYRIRPDYSFQFVFYGDNSRSEGADFTQGRFSVKHILTQKAFHLVISPVRTEDSATYYCASIYPQGAVYTDKLIFGKGTRVTVEP.

For this clone: A far more abundant clone sits one base away, making this likely a read error. Other nucleotide sequences in the sample specify the same CDR3. V usage is TRDV1 and J usage is TRDJ1; 11 bases align to TRDD3. The CDR3 has 24 residues. Germline V lookup: CDR1 TSWWSYY, CDR2 QGS. Trimming removed 3 bases from V and 0 bases from J; junction bases left unmatched: 27. The CDR3 nucleotides read TGTGCTCTTGGGGAGCTATTGTTCTACGCACTTAGTGGGGGATACGCAGTGTACACCGATAAACTCATCTTT. Amino acid sequence: CALGELLFYALSGGYAVYTDKLIF.

This clone was counted many times. With a far larger clone one base away, a read error is the likely cause. Other nucleotide sequences in the sample specify the same CDR3. The rearrangement joins TRDV1 to TRDJ1; no firm D call. CDR1 and CDR2 from the germline V gene are TSWWSYY and QGS. Trimming shortened V by 3 bases and J by 1 base, and 15 bases separated the two germline ends. The CDR3 runs to 16 residues. The CDR3 region has the DNA TGTGCTCTTGGGGATCTAGAGGGCCGGGGCACCGATAAACTCATCTTT. This translates into CALGDLEGRGTDKLIF.

This clone is labeled as large (0.1 to 1%). Other DNA sequences of this sample code for an identical CDR3. The V and J genes are TRDV1 and TRDJ1, with D possibly being TRDD3 (6 bases). Germline CDR1 TSWWSYY, CDR2 QGS. This CDR3 region has 21 residues. The V gene lost 3 bases and the J gene lost 2 bases, with 31 bases spanning the gap. The CDR3 DNA is TGTGCTCTTGGGGAGACATACTTCCCACTCATGCTAAGGGGGAAAACCGATAAACTCATCTTT. Translating it yields CALGETYFPLMLRGKTDKLIF.

To note about this clone: A read error is the likely source, as a far larger clone sits one nucleotide away. The same CDR3 arises from other DNA sequences in this sample as well. The chain couples TRDV3 to TRDJ1, with 9 bases identical to TRDD2. CDR1 is TVYSNPD, CDR2 GDNSRS, per germline (reference sequence). V gave up 3 bases and J gave up 2 bases; unmatched junction bases: 16. The CDR3 consists of 17 residues. The CDR3 loop is CALTTPPSYTITDKLIF. The CDR3 DNA is TGTGCCTTAACCACCCCGCCTTCCTACACCATTACCGATAAACTCATCTTT.

This clone appeared a few times. This DNA's translation and the protein TCRdb lists, from a much larger clone, do not match at residue 4, likely due to a read error; the protein shown is translated from the DNA. V is TRDV1 and J is TRDJ1, with TRDD3 matching 7 bases. CDR3 size: 21 residues. Germline V CDR1 and CDR2: TSWWSYY, QGS. The DNA for the CDR3 is TGTGCTCTTAGGGAACTAACATCCCCGTCCGTCCTTGGTGGGGGACTACATAAACTCATCTTT. As protein: CALRELTSPSVLGGGLHKLIF.

Details on this clone: A far larger clone is just one base off, so this is likely a read error. In the same sample, other DNA sequences code for this CDR3. The genes are TRDV1 and TRDJ1; D is possibly TRDD3 (5 bases). CDR1 and CDR2 (germline): TSWWSYY, QGS. The CDR3 is made up of 20 amino acids. This CDR3 reads CALGEPPFPPRGMYTDKLIF. CDR3 nucleotides: TGTGCTCTTGGAGAACCTCCTTTTCCCCCGCGGGGAATGTACACCGATAAACTCATCTTT.

Regarding this clone: This likely came from a read error, as a far larger clone is one base away. Other DNA sequences from this sample encode an identical CDR3 as well. The gene calls are TRDV3 and TRDJ1, with 7 bases lining up with TRDD3. The J segment lost 4 bases and the V segment lost 4 bases, leaving 21 bases of the junction unmatched. The CDR3 length is 17 residues. Germline lookup yields CDR1 TVYSNPD and CDR2 GDNSRS (reference sequence). The CDR3 DNA reads as TGTGCCTCTAACCCTCCCCATAAGTGGGGGACCGACGATAAACTCATCTTT. Translation: CASNPPHKWGTDDKLIF.

Comments on this clone: A far more abundant clone sits one base away, making this likely a read error. Other nucleotide sequences in the sample specify the same CDR3. This chain joins TRDV2 and TRDJ1; 9 nucleotides match TRDD3. The germline V gene has CDR1 GEAIGNYY and CDR2 EKD. Trimming at V came to 3 bases and at J to 2 bases, leaving 15 bases not matched to a gene. The CDR3 is 18 residues long. CDR3: CACDPILGDTRGTDKLIF. Here the CDR3 DNA reads TGTGCCTGTGACCCTATACTGGGGGACACGAGGGGGACCGATAAACTCATCTTT.